This T cell receptor (beta chain) was documented in a study of T cell responses to AZD1222 COVID-19 vaccine. Regarding the study as a whole: The donor group comprised mostly white British people and more females; the analysis possibly underestimated clonal diversity.

Second-dose recipients at about 4 or about 12 weeks were treated as one pooled group. For this clone: Its antigen is still unknown.

The protocol was immunoSEQ multiplex PCR, while the TCRdb copy is restricted to in-frame clones and leaves out a portion. The sample has 50,000 to 65,000 clones; around nine tenths are singletons. In germline, CDR1 is SGHRS, CDR2 YFSETQ. This CDR3 comprises 15 residues. Trimming left V 0 bases short and J 4 bases short, with 13 bases between. The specimen comprised peripheral blood, sampled 28 days after the second AZD1222 dose. This clonotype was obtained from an adult who received the AZD1222 COVID-19 vaccine. The chain couples TRBV5-1 to TRBJ2-5; D might be TRBD1 (6 bases). The CDR3 coding sequence is TGCGCCAGCAGCTTGGAGGGGGACGTCACAGAGACCCAGTACTTC. Its translation: CASSLEGDVTETQYF. Using reference TRBV5-1 and TRBJ2-5 for the parts outside the CDR3, the full variable domain is KAGVTQTPRYLIKTRGQQVTLSCSPISGHRSVSWYQQTPGQGLQFLFEYFSETQRNKGNFPGRFSGRQFSNSRSEMNVSTLELGDSALYLCASSLEGDVTETQYFGPGTRLLVL.